This TCR beta chain is drawn from a study of blood T cell repertoires in COVID-19. Turning to the study itself: Donors in the United States, Italy and Spain gave samples during acute or convalescent COVID-19. Sample material is recorded as cDNA or gDNA derived from T cells, B-cell-depleted T cells, or PBMCs.

As originally analysed: For nucleated cells, counts were estimated from reference gene primer amplification. Assay used: immunoSEQ multiplex PCR; TCRdb lists only in-frame clones, some missing. The V and J calls and clone size are taken from that table; D and trimming were inferred from the DNA. The sample holds roughly 250,000 clones, around 89% seen once. The CDR3 contains 16 residues. Trimming left V 1 base short and J 4 bases short, with 14 bases between. CDR1 LNHNV and CDR2 YYDKDF come from the germline V gene (reference sequence). Sample: PBMCs or T cells enriched from blood (not recorded which). This chain joins TRBV15 and TRBJ1-5; tentatively, D is TRBD1 (5 bases). The receptor comes from a man aged 35-49 years who had recovered from COVID-19. In DNA, the CDR3 is TGTGCCACCAGCAGAGTATTTTCAGGGCCGAATCAGCCCCAGCATTTT. This gives the protein CATSRVFSGPNQPQHF.